This entry is about one TCR beta chain. Per germline, CDR1 SNHLY and CDR2 FYNNEI. This CDR3 spans 17 amino acids. Unmatched junction bases numbered 10, after V lost 6 bases and J lost 0 bases. The sample is drawn from a study of cytomegalovirus exposure and HLA in healthy donors. The PCR ran on 60 Vbeta and 13 Jbeta primers. Some clones are missing from TCRdb's copy, which holds only in-frame ones; the method was immunoSEQ multiplex PCR. The top ten hold 1.6% of the sample, which has 150,000 to 200,000 clones, around 79% seen once. This chain connects TRBV2 to TRBJ1-5; 8 bases fit TRBD1. This TCR was sampled from a woman between 50 and 59 years old in good health and CMV-seronegative. Sequenced: PBMCs. CDR3 DNA: TGTGCCAGCAGCCGGCCTGGACAGGGAGATAGCAATCAGCCCCAGCATTTT. It yields the protein CASSRPGQGDSNQPQHF.